This is a list of T cell receptor beta chains from one sample in a study of T cell changes during pregnancy in multiple sclerosis. Profiling relied on immunoSEQ multiplex PCR, and the TCRdb table lists in-frame clones only, not all of them. The sample holds 65,000 to 95,000 clones, about 92% seen once. Sequenced material: peripheral blood, taken after pregnancy. The origin of the receptors is a female donor in good health, enrolled as a control in a pregnancy study. CDR3s include the opening cysteine and the closing phenylalanine or tryptophan. Clone size, where shown, is once, few, many, or a class for clones that have expanded.

clone size | J gene | V gene | CDR3 protein
NA | TRBJ2-5 | TRBV5-8 | CASSNDPGQGSETQYF
NA | TRBJ2-7 | TRBV7-3 | CASSLSPYGGEQYF
NA | TRBJ1-2 | TRBV9 | CASSVAGQYGYTF
NA | TRBJ2-6 | TRBV5-4 | CASSRDSPSSGANVLTF
NA | TRBJ2-2 | TRBV5-1 | CASSLAPTVNTGELFF
NA | TRBJ2-3 | TRBV5-1 | CASSQGQGTDTQYF
NA | TRBJ1-2 | TRBV9 | CASSLGGGYGYTF
NA | TRBJ1-4 | TRBV5-1 | CASSLRGSDATNEKLFF
NA | TRBJ1-6 | TRBV7-9 | CASSSGTVNNSPLHF
NA | TRBJ2-1 | TRBV13 | CASSLGRSSYNEQFF
NA | TRBJ2-5 | TRBV4-3 | CASSLGLAGQETQYF
NA | TRBJ2-3 | TRBV18 | CASSPTSGTDTQYF
NA | TRBJ2-2 | TRBV18 | CASSPGQTDTGELFF
once | TRBJ2-7 | TRBV5-6 | CASSLERAGTVRYEQYF
NA | TRBJ2-7 | TRBV7-2 | CASSSGTGAPEQYF
NA | TRBJ1-5 | TRBV14 | CASSQAGGNQPQHF
NA | TRBJ1-4 | TRBV5-5 | CASSLGQRRTNEKLFF
NA | TRBJ2-3 | TRBV6-5 | CASRIMTSSTDTQYF
NA | TRBJ2-7 | TRBV5-4 | CASSPDRGSHEQYF
NA | TRBJ2-7 | TRBV27 | CASGTSFDEQYF
NA | TRBJ2-1 | TRBV5-1 | CASSLTAGSGGTGEQFF
once | TRBJ1-5 | TRBV5-5 | CASSQMSGLSQPQHF
NA | TRBJ1-5 | TRBV30 | CAWSVLSQPQHF
NA | TRBJ2-1 | TRBV11-2 | CASSLLGGTWSHTEQFF
few | TRBJ2-7 | TRBV6-5 | CASREAGVHYEQYF
NA | TRBJ2-7 | TRBV6-4 | CASSGAHWGGSYEQYF